This T cell receptor beta chain is drawn from a study of T cell changes during pregnancy in multiple sclerosis. The method was immunoSEQ multiplex PCR; TCRdb's version includes in-frame clones alone and lacks a portion of them. Of 70,000 to 95,000 clones in the sample, about 93% were seen once. Germline trimming cut 2 bases from V and 2 bases from J; bases unmatched to any gene: 6. The germline gives CDR1 SGHVS, CDR2 FQNEAQ. The CDR3 has 17 amino acids. The TCR comes from a female donor with multiple sclerosis, enrolled in a pregnancy study. The material sequenced was peripheral blood, taken in the first trimester of pregnancy. The chain carries TRBV7-8 and TRBJ2-2, with 9 bases that match TRBD2. CDR3 DNA sequence: TGTGCCAGCAGCTTAACGGCGGGGGGGATAAACACCGGGGAGCTGTTTTTT. Protein sequence: CASSLTAGGINTGELFF.